This note documents a single T cell receptor beta chain sequence. The sample originates from a study of blood T cell repertoires in COVID-19. Overall study: Samples of COVID-19 (acute and convalescent) were obtained from the United States, Italy and Spain. PBMCs, B-cell-depleted T cells, or T cells were the source of the cDNA or gDNA that made up the material.

The length of the CDR3 is 16 residues. J lost 3 bases, V lost 1 base, and 3 bases had no gene match. Germline-derived CDR1 and CDR2 are MNHNS and SASEGT. Original analysis: Nucleated cell number was recorded as an estimate derived from reference gene primer amplification. Some clones are missing from TCRdb's copy, which holds only in-frame ones; the method was immunoSEQ multiplex PCR. The V and J calls and clone size are taken from that table; D and trimming were inferred from the DNA. The table shows about 39,000 clones, with more than 75% occurring only once. The sequenced material came from peripheral blood. The chain links TRBV6-1 to TRBJ2-4, with 10 bases identical to TRBD1. The source is a man over 45 with active or convalescent COVID-19. The CDR3 region is CASSEGTGGSKNIQYF. As DNA, the CDR3 is TGTGCCAGCAGTGAAGGGACAGGGGGAAGCAAAAACATTCAGTACTTC.